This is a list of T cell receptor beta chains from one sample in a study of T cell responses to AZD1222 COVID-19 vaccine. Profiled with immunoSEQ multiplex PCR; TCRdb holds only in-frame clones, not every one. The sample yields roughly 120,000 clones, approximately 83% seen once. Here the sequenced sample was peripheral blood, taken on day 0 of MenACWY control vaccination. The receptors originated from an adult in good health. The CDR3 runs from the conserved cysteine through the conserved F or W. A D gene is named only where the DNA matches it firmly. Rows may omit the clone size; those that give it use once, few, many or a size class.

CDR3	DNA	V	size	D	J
CASSPTGGGQPQHF	TGTGCCAGCTCACCGACAGGGGGCGGTCAGCCCCAGCATTTT	TRBV18	once	TRBD1	TRBJ1-5
CASSQDVGETPQYF	TGTGCCAGCAGCCAAGATGTAGGGGAGACACCCCAGTACTTC	TRBV3-1/TRBV3-2	once	NA	TRBJ2-5
CASSFVEDTQYF	TGCGCCAGCAGCTTTGTTGAAGATACGCAGTATTTT	TRBV5-1	NA	NA	TRBJ2-3
CASSLAEGSGYTF	TGTGCCAGCAGTTTAGCTGAGGGGTCTGGCTACACCTTC	TRBV28	NA	NA	TRBJ1-2
CASRDIRGTEAFF	TGTGCCAGCAGGGACATCAGGGGCACTGAAGCTTTCTTT	TRBV6-5	NA	NA	TRBJ1-1
CASSVGGGEGYEQYF	TGTGCCAGCAGCGTAGGCGGGGGGGAAGGTTACGAGCAGTACTTC	TRBV9	NA	TRBD2	TRBJ2-7
CASSLGQGRNQPQHF	TGTGCCAGTAGTCTCGGACAGGGGCGCAATCAGCCCCAGCATTTT	TRBV19	once	TRBD1	TRBJ1-5
CASSLNPGAQPQHF	TGTGCCAGCAGCTTAAATCCAGGGGCTCAGCCCCAGCATTTT	TRBV7-2	NA	NA	TRBJ1-5
CASSPSGNYGYTF	TGTGCCAGCAGCCCGTCAGGGAACTATGGCTACACCTTC	TRBV7-9	NA	NA	TRBJ1-2
CASSQDRGSGGNEQFF	TGTGCCAGCAGCCAAGATCGAGGTAGCGGGGGGAATGAGCAGTTCTTC	TRBV3-1/TRBV3-2	NA	TRBD2	TRBJ2-1
CASNHGGTEAFF	TGTGCCAGCAATCACGGTGGGACTGAAGCTTTCTTT	TRBV28	NA	NA	TRBJ1-1
CASSYRAEKLFF	TGTGCCAGCAGTTATAGGGCGGAAAAACTGTTTTTT	TRBV6-2/TRBV6-3	NA	NA	TRBJ1-4
CASSLFSGGENEQFF	TGCGCCAGCAGCTTGTTTTCAGGGGGTGAGAATGAGCAGTTCTTC	TRBV5-1	NA	TRBD1	TRBJ2-1
CASSPGRTPSEQYF	TGTGCCAGCAGCCCCGGACGGACCCCCTCTGAGCAGTACTTC	TRBV7-2	once	NA	TRBJ2-7
CASSPGQGRTGELFF	TGTGCCAGCAGCCCAGGACAGGGTCGGACCGGGGAGCTGTTTTTT	TRBV5-4	NA	TRBD1	TRBJ2-2
CASSLGDRGLEDTEAFF	TGTGCCAGCAGCTTAGGGGACAGGGGACTTGAGGACACTGAAGCTTTCTTT	TRBV7-9	NA	TRBD1	TRBJ1-1
CASLNRGGGGNYGYTF	TGTGCCAGCCTAAATCGTGGGGGGGGTGGTAACTATGGCTACACCTTC	TRBV2	NA	NA	TRBJ1-2
CASTQVYNEQFF	TGTGCCAGCACTCAAGTCTACAATGAGCAGTTCTTC	TRBV3-1/TRBV3-2	NA	NA	TRBJ2-1
CASSIDIGQTYEQYF	TGTGCCAGTAGTATAGATATAGGCCAGACCTACGAGCAGTACTTC	TRBV19	NA	NA	TRBJ2-7
CASSLGEGISYEQYF	TGTGCCAGCAGCTTAGGGGAAGGGATCTCCTACGAGCAGTACTTC	TRBV7-7	NA	NA	TRBJ2-7